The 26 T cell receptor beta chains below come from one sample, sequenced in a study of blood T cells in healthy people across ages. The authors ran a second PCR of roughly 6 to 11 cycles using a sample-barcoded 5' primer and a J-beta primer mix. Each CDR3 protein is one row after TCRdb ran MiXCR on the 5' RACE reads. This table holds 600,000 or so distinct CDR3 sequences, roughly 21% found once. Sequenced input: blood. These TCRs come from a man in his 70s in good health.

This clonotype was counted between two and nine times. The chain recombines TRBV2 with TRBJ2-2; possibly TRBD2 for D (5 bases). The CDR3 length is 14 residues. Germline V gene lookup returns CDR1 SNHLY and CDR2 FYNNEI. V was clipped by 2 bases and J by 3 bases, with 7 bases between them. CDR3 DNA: TGTGCCAGCAGTGAACTAGCTGACACCGGGGAGCTGTTTTTT. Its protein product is CASSELADTGELFF. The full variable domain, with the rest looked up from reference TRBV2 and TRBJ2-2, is EPEVTQTPSHQVTQMGQEVILRCVPISNHLYFYWYRQILGQKVEFLVSFYNNEISEKSEIFDDQFSVERPDGSNFTLKIRSTKLEDSAMYFCASSELADTGELFFGEGSRLTVL.

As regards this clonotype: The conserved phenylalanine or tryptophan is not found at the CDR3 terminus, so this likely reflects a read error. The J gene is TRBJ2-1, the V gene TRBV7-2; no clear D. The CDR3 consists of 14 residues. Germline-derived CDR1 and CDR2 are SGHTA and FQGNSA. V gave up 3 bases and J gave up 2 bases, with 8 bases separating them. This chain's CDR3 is CASSLGRTYNEQFL. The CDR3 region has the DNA TGTGCCAGCAGCTTGGGCAGGACCTACAATGAGCAGTTCCTC.

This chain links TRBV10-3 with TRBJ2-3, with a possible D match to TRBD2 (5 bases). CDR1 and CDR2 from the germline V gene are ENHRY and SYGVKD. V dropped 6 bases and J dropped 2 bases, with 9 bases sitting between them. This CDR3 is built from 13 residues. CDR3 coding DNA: TGTGCCATCAGCGGGGATCCCACAGATACGCAGTATTTT. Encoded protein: CAISGDPTDTQYF.

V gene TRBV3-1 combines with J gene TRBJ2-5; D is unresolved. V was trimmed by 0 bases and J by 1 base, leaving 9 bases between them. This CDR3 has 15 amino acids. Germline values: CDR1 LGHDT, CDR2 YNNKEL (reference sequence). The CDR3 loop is CASSQDQTAQETQYF. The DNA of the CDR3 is TGTGCCAGCAGCCAAGATCAAACAGCCCAAGAGACCCAGTACTTC.

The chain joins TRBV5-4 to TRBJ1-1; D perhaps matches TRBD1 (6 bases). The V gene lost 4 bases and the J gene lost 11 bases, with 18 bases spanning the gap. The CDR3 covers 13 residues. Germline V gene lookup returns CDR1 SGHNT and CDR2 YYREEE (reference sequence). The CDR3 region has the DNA TGTGCCAGCAGCACAGGACAGTCGAACGGGGCTTTCTTT. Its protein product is CASSTGQSNGAFF.

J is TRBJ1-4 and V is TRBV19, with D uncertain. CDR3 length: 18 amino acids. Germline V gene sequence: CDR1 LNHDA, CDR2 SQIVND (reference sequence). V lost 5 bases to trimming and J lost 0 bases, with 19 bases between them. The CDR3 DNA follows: TGTGCCAGTAGTCTGGCTGGGATCCTTTCCTCAACTAATGAAAAACTGTTTTTT. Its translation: CASSLAGILSSTNEKLFF.

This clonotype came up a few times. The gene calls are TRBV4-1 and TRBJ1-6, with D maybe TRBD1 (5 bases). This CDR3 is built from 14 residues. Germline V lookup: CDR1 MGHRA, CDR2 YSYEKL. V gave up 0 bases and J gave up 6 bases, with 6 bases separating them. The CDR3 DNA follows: TGCGCCAGCAGCCAAGATGGGGCTAATTCACCCCTCCACTTT. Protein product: CASSQDGANSPLHF.

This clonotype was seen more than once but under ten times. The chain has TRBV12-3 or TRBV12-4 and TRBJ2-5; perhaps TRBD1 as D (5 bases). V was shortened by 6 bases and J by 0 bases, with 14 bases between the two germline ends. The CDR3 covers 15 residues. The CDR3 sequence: CASSAETEYQETQYF. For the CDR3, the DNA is TGTGCCAGCAGCGCCGAGACAGAGTACCAAGAGACCCAGTACTTC.

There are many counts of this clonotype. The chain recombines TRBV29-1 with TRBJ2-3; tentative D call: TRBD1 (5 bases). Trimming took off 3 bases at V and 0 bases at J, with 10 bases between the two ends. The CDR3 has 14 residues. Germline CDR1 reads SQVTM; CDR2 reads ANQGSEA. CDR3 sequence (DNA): TGCAGCGTTGATAGGCCAGGGAGCACAGATACGCAGTATTTT. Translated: CSVDRPGSTDTQYF.

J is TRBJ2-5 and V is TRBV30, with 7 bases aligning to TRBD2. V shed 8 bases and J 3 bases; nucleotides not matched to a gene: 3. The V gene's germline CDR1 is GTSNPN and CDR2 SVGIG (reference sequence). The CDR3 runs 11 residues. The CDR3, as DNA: TGTGCCCTCCGGGGGGAAGAGACCCAGTACTTC. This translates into CALRGEETQYF.

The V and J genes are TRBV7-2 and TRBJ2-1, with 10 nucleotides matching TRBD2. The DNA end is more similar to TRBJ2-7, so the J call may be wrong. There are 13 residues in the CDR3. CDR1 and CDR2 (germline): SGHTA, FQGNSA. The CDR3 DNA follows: TGTGCCAGCAGCTTAGGGCTAGCGGGAGCGCAGTACTTC. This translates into CASSLGLAGAQYF.

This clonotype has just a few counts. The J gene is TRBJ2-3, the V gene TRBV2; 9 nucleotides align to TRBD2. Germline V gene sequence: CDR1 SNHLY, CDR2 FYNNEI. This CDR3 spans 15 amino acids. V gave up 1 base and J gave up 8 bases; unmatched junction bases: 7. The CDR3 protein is CASSEGVAGAGTQYF. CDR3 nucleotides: TGTGCCAGCAGTGAAGGGGTAGCGGGAGCAGGTACGCAGTATTTT.

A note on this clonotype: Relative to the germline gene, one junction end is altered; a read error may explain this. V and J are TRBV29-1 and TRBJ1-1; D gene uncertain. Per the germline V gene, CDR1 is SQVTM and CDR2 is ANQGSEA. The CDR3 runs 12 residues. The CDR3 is CSFDLGYTEAFF. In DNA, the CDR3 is TGCAGCTTTGACCTGGGGTACACTGAAGCTTTCTTT. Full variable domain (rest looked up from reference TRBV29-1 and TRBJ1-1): SAVISQKPSRDICQRGTSLTIQCQVDSQVTMMFWYRQQPGQSLTLIATANQGSEATYESGFVIDKFPISRPNLTFSTLTVSNMSPEDSSIYLCSFDLGYTEAFFGQGTRLTVV.

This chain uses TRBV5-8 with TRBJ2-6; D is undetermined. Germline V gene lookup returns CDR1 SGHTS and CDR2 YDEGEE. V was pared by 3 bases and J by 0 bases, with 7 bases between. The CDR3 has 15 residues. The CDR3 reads CASSSGYSGANVLTF. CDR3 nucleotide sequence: TGTGCCAGCAGCTCCGGTTACTCTGGGGCCAACGTCCTGACTTTC.

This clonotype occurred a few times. CDR3 amino acids: CASSQGTVRNEQFF. CDR3 DNA sequence: TGTGCCAGCAGCCAAGGGACAGTGAGGAATGAGCAGTTCTTC. The gene calls are TRBV3-1 and TRBJ2-1; tentative D call: TRBD1 (6 bases). CDR3 length equals 14 residues. In germline, CDR1 is LGHDT, CDR2 YNNKEL (reference sequence). Deletions cut 1 base from V and 7 bases from J, with 11 bases between.

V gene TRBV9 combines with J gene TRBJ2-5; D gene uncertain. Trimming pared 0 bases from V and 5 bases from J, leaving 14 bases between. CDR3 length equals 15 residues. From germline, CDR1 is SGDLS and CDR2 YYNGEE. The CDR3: CASSVAPATMETQYF. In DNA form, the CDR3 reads TGTGCCAGCAGCGTAGCTCCGGCCACGATGGAGACCCAGTACTTC.

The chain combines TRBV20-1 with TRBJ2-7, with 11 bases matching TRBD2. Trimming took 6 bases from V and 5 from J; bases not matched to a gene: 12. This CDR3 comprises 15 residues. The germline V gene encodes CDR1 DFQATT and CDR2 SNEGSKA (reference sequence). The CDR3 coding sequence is TGCAGTGCCACACTAGCGGGAGTTGGACCTAACGAGCAGTACTTC. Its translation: CSATLAGVGPNEQYF.

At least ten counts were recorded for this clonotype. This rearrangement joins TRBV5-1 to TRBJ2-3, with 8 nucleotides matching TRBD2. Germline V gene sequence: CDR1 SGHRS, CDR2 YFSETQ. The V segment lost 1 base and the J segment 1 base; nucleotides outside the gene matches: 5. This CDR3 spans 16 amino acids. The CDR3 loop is CASSLRAGVGTDTQYF. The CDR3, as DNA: TGCGCCAGCAGCTTGCGAGCGGGGGTGGGCACAGATACGCAGTATTTT. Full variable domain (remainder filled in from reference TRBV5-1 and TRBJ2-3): KAGVTQTPRYLIKTRGQQVTLSCSPISGHRSVSWYQQTPGQGLQFLFEYFSETQRNKGNFPGRFSGRQFSNSRSEMNVSTLELGDSALYLCASSLRAGVGTDTQYFGPGTRLTVL.

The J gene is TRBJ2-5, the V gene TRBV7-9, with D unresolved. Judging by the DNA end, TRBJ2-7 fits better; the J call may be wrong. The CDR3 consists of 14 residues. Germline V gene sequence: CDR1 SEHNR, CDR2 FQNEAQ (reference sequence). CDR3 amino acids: CASSLGFTSYEQYF. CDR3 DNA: TGTGCCAGCAGCTTAGGCTTCACCTCCTACGAGCAGTACTTC.

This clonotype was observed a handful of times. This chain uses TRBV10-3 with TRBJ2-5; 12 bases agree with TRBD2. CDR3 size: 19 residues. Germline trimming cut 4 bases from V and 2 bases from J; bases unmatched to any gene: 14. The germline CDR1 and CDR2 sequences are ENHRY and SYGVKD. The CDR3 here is CAISGGKRTTSGSQETQYF. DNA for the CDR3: TGTGCCATCAGTGGGGGTAAAAGGACGACTAGCGGGAGTCAAGAGACCCAGTACTTC.

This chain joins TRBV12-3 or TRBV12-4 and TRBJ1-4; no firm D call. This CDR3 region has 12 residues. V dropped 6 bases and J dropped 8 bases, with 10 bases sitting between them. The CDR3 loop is CASSYRGEKLFF. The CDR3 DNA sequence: TGTGCCAGCAGCTACAGAGGCGAAAAACTGTTTTTT.

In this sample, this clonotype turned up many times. In nucleotides, the CDR3 is TGCGCCAGCAGCCCGGTTTTGGGGGGAAGCTCCTACGAGCAGTACTTC. The encoded protein is CASSPVLGGSSYEQYF. V is TRBV4-1 and J is TRBJ2-7; D perhaps matches TRBD2 (6 bases). This CDR3 region has 16 residues. Trimming took off 4 bases at V and 0 bases at J, with 16 bases between the two ends. From germline, CDR1 is MGHRA and CDR2 YSYEKL.

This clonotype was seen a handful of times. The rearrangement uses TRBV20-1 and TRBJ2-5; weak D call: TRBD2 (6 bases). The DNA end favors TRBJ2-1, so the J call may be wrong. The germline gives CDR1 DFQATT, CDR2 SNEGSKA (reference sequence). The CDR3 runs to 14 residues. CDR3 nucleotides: TGCAGTGCTAGAGAGGGGGGAGCCTCCAATGAGCAGTTCTTC. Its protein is CSAREGGASNEQFF.

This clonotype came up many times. The CDR3 bases are TGCAGTGCTAGAGATCATGGGGCTAGCGGGCGATTAGAGACCCAGTACTTC. This translates into CSARDHGASGRLETQYF. The chain has TRBV20-1 and TRBJ2-5; 8 nucleotides align to TRBD2. There are 17 residues in the CDR3. The V segment lost 0 bases and the J segment 4 bases; nucleotides outside the gene matches: 13. Germline V CDR1 and CDR2: DFQATT, SNEGSKA (reference sequence).

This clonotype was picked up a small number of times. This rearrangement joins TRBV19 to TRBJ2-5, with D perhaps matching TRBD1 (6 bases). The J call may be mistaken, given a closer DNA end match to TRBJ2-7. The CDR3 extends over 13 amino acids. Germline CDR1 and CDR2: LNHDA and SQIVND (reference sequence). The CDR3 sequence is CASSTPQGAEQYF. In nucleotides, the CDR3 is TGTGCCAGTAGTACCCCACAGGGTGCCGAGCAGTACTTC.

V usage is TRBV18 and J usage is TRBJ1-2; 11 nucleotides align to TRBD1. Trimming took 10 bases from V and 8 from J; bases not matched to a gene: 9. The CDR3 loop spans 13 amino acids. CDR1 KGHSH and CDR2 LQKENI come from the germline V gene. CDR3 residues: CATRDRGMNGYTF. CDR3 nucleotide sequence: TGTGCCACCCGGGACAGGGGGATGAACGGCTACACCTTC.